The source of this TCR beta chain is a study of control samples from healthy donors and cancer patients (dated by TCRdb to 2019 to 2021). On this clone: Its antigen has not been determined. No clone much larger than this one lies a single base away; base qualities are absent.

Measured from the cysteine to the phenylalanine, the CDR3 is 14 residues long. CDR3 DNA is the only sequence kept; it has 42 bases, read in frame from the first base. CDR1 and CDR2, per the germline V gene, are SGHDT and YYEEEE. V is clipped by 0 bases and J by 2 bases, and the sequence between their germline boundaries is 8 bases long. The receptor library was made with the immunoSEQ multiplex PCR assay. The clones in this table, taken by TCRdb from immuneACCESS, are in-frame only. Not every clone is retained; where verified, under half of the shortfall comes from an unresolved V gene, and the cause of the rest is unknown. The sample has about 120,000 clones on record, more than 80% of them singletons. The ten most abundant clones make up roughly 40% of the sample.

Rearrangement joined TRBV5-6 to TRBJ1-2, with the identity of the D gene unclear. The material sequenced was blood. This clonotype was obtained from a man aged 50-60 years in good health. The bases are TGTGCCAGCAGCTTGGAGGGCGACAACTATGGCTACACCTTC. Translated, this gives CASSLEGDNYGYTF.